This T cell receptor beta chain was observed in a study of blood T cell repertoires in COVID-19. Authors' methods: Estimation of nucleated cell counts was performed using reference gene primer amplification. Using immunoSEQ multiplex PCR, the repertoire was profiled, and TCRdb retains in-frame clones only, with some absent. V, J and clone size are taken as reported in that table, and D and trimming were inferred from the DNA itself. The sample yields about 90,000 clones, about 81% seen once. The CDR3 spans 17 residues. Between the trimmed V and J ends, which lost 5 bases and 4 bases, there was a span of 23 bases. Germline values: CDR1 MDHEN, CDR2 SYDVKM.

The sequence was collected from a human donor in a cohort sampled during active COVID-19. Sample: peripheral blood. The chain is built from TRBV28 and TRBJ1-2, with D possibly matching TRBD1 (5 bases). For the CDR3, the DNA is TGTGCCAGCAGTCCACCCCCACAGGTTCTCGCCCTCTATGGCTACACCTTC. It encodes CASSPPPQVLALYGYTF.